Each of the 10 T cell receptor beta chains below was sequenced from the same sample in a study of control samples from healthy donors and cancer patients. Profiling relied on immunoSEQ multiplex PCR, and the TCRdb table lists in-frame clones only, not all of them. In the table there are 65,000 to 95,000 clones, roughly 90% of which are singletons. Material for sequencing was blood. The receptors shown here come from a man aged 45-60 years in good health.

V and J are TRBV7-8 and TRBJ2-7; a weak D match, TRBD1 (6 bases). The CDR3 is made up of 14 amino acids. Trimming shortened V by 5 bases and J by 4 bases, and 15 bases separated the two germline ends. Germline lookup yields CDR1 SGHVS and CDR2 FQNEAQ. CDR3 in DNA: TGTGCCAGCAGCCAAGCCCACAGGGCTTACGAGCAGTACTTC. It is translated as CASSQAHRAYEQYF. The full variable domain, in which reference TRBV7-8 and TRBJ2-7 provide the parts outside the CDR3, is GAGVSQSPRYKVAKRGQDVALRCDPISGHVSLFWYQQALGQGPEFLTYFQNEAQLDKSGLPSDRFFAERPEGSVSTLKIQRTQQEDSAVYLCASSQAHRAYEQYFGPGTRLTVT.

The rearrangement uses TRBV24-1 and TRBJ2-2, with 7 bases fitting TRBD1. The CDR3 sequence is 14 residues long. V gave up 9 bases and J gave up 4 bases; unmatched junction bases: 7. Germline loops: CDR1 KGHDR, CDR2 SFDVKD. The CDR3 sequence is CATSLSGGTGELFF. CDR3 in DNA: TGTGCCACCTCCTTATCAGGGGGCACCGGGGAGCTGTTTTTT.

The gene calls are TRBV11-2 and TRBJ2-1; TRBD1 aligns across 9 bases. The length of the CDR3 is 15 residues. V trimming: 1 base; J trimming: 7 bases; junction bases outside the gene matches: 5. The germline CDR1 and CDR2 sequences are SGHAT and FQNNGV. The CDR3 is CASSLGGGTGNEQFF. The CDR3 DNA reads TGTGCCAGCAGCTTAGGAGGTGGGACAGGGAATGAGCAGTTCTTC.

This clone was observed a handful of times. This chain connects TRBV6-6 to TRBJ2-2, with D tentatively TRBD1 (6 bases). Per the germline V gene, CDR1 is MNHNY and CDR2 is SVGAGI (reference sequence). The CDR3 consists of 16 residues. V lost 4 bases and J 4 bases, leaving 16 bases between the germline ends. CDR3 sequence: CASSSKDSGATGELFF. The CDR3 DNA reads TGTGCCAGCAGTTCCAAGGACTCAGGGGCCACCGGGGAGCTGTTTTTT.

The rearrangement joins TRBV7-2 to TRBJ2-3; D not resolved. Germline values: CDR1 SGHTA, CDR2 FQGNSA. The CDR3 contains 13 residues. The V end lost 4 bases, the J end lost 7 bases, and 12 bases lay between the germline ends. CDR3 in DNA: TGTGCCAGCAGCTCATCTTGGGTAAATACGCAGTATTTT. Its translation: CASSSSWVNTQYF.

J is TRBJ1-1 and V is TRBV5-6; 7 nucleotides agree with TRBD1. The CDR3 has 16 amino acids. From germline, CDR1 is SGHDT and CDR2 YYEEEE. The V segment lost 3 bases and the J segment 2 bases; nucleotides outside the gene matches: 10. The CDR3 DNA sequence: TGTGCCAGCAGCTCGCCGGGGGACAGAATAAACACTGAAGCTTTCTTT. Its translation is CASSSPGDRINTEAFF. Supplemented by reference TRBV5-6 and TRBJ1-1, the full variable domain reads DAGVTQSPTHLIKTRGQQVTLRCSPKSGHDTVSWYQQALGQGPQFIFQYYEEEERQRGNFPDRFSGHQFPNYSSELNVNALLLGDSALYLCASSSPGDRINTEAFFGQGTRLTVV.

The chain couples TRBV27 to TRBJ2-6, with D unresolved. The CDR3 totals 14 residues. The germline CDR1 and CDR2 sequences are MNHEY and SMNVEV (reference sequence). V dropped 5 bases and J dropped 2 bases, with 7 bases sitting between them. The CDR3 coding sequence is TGTGCCAGCAGTATGGCAGCTGGGGCCAACGTCCTGACTTTC. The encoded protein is CASSMAAGANVLTF.

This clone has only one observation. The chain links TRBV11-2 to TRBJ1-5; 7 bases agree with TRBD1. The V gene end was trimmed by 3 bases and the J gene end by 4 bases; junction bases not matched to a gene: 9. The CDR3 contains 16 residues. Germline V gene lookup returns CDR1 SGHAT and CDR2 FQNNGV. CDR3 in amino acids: CASSFRGQQFNQPQHF. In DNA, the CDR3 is TGTGCCAGCAGCTTTAGGGGACAGCAATTTAATCAGCCCCAGCATTTT.

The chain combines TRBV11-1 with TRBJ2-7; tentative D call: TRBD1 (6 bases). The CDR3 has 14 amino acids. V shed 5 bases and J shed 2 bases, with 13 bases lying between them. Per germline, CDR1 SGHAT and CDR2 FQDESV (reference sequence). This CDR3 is CASSQSGTPYEQYF. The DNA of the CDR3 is TGTGCCAGCAGCCAGTCCGGGACACCCTACGAGCAGTACTTC. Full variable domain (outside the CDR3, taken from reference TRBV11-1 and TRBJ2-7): EAEVAQSPRYKITEKSQAVAFWCDPISGHATLYWYRQILGQGPELLVQFQDESVVDDSQLPKDRFSAERLKGVDSTLKIQPAELGDSAMYLCASSQSGTPYEQYFGPGTRLTVT.

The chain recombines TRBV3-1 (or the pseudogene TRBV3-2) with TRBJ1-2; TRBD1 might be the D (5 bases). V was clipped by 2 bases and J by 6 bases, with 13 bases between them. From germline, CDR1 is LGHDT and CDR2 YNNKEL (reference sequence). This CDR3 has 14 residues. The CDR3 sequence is CASSQNTRAHGYTF. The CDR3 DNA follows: TGTGCCAGCAGCCAAAATACCAGGGCGCATGGCTACACCTTC.